The 9 T cell receptor beta chains below come from one sample, sequenced in a study of T cells in Graves' hyperthyroidism and ophthalmopathy. What was amplified from RNA transcripts were TCR beta CDR3 regions. With the HTBI primer set, the TCR CDR3 went through a first round of RT-PCR. TCRdb redid the calling of the multiplex PCR reads with MiXCR, one entry per CDR3 protein. This sample carries around 520,000 distinct CDR3 sequences, roughly an eighth of them seen once, and the ten largest clones take 17%. Sequenced sample: blood. All receptors derive from a young woman with Graves' hyperthyroidism.

This clonotype was seen ten or more times. V and J are TRBV27 and TRBJ1-1, with D uncertain. Trimming shortened V by 8 bases and J by 2 bases, and 12 bases separated the two germline ends. Germline V lookup: CDR1 MNHEY, CDR2 SMNVEV (reference sequence). The CDR3 is made up of 13 amino acids. The CDR3 loop is CASQLGINTEAFF. The CDR3 coding sequence is TGTGCCAGCCAGCTGGGGATTAACACTGAAGCTTTCTTT.

This clonotype appeared many times. Written as DNA, the CDR3 is TGCAGTGCTTTGACTAGCAGGGTCCCTTGTTACGAGCAGTACGTC. Protein sequence: CSALTSRVPCYEQYV. The chain is built from TRBV20-1 and TRBJ2-7; 7 bases fit TRBD2. The CDR3 is made up of 15 amino acids. V lost 5 bases and J lost 4; bases outside the gene matches: 14. Germline loops: CDR1 DFQATT, CDR2 SNEGSKA (reference sequence).

This clonotype has a handful of counts. This chain joins TRBV4-1 and TRBJ1-2; 8 bases are shared with TRBD1. The length of the CDR3 is 14 residues. The J segment lost 5 bases and the V segment lost 1 base, leaving 3 bases of the junction unmatched. The germline CDR1 and CDR2 sequences are MGHRA and YSYEKL. This CDR3 is CASSQVDREYGYTF. The CDR3 DNA reads TGCGCCAGCAGCCAAGTGGACAGGGAATATGGCTACACCTTC.

The rearrangement links TRBV6-5 to TRBJ2-1; D perhaps matches TRBD2 (6 bases). Germline V gene sequence: CDR1 MNHEY, CDR2 SVGAGI. The CDR3 extends over 15 amino acids. V dropped 2 bases and J dropped 6 bases, with 14 bases sitting between them. CDR3 DNA sequence: TGTGCCAGCAGTTACACGAGAGAGGAGGGCAATGAGCAGTTCTTC. This encodes CASSYTREEGNEQFF.

The chain recombines TRBV27 with TRBJ2-5; 8 bases map to TRBD2. Germline CDR1 reads MNHEY; CDR2 reads SMNVEV (reference sequence). This CDR3 spans 17 amino acids. Trimming cost V 5 bases and J 5 bases; bases outside gene matches: 16. CDR3 in DNA: TGTGCCAGCAGTCCCTTGCGGCGGGAGGATCCTGAGGAGACCCAGTACTTC. Protein sequence: CASSPLRREDPEETQYF.

As for this clonotype: A read error may be the cause here, since a much bigger clone is one base away. This chain connects TRBV4-1 to TRBJ2-1, with D perhaps given as TRBD1 or TRBD2 (5 bases each). The CDR3 runs 15 residues. Germline V gene data show CDR1 as MGHRA and CDR2 as YSYEKL. This CDR3 is CAISQGRGDYNEQFF. Here the CDR3 DNA reads TGCGCCATCAGCCAAGGACGAGGGGACTACAATGAGCAGTTCTTC.

This clonotype was recorded at least ten times. This chain connects TRBV12-3 or TRBV12-4 to TRBJ1-1; D call uncertain. This CDR3 has 13 residues. Trimming shortened V by 10 bases and J by 0 bases, and 12 bases separated the two germline ends. The CDR3 is CATSEAMNTEAFF. The CDR3 DNA follows: TGTGCCACCTCGGAGGCCATGAACACTGAAGCTTTCTTT.

The table lists this clonotype with many counts. The chain recombines TRBV13 with TRBJ2-7, with 7 nucleotides matching TRBD2. The CDR3 covers 15 residues. J gave up 4 bases and V 3 bases, and 9 bases lay outside the gene matches. CDR1 is PRHDT, CDR2 FYEKMQ, per germline (reference sequence). The CDR3 region is CASSFVWGGGYEQYF. As DNA, the CDR3 is TGTGCCAGCAGCTTCGTCTGGGGGGGGGGTTACGAGCAGTACTTC.

This clonotype was counted between two and nine times. The chain combines TRBV11-3 with TRBJ2-7; either TRBD1 or TRBD2 may fit D (5 bases each). Germline-derived CDR1 and CDR2 are SGHNT and YENEEA. The CDR3 spans 15 residues. Between the trimmed V and J ends, which lost 4 bases and 1 base, there was a span of 14 bases. For the CDR3, the DNA is TGTGCCAGCAGCTGGGGGTGGGGCGGTTCCTACGAGCAGTACGTC. Translated: CASSWGWGGSYEQYV.